This TCR beta chain was sequenced during a study of T-cell reconstitution after alpha-beta-depleted transplantation in children (dated by TCRdb to between 2015 and 2016). Study-level background: T-cell immune reconstitution after TCRalphabeta/CD19-depleted allogeneic hematopoietic cell transplantation in children was quantitatively tracked in the study by means of TCR repertoire profiling.

Library prep was done by PCR. The instrument was an Illumina HiSeq 2500. To normalize quantification of the TCRbeta repertoire, the TCR libraries were built with molecular barcoding that relied on unique molecular identifiers. The public reads were reanalyzed by TCRdb: fastp trimming at Q25, MiXCR alignment, in-frame beta chains only. Each CDR3 protein gets just one entry, which takes the most common genes and DNA from the rows behind it. This sample is represented by more than 550,000 distinct CDR3 sequences; under 12% of them were singletons. Less than 4.5% of the sample lies in the top ten. This clonotype has at least ten counts. Its target antigen remains unknown. Per-base qualities were not stored, and no clone one base away is much larger. Counted from cysteine to phenylalanine, this CDR3 has 16 amino acids. The retained sequence is limited to the CDR3, 48 bases, with the frame set at the first base. CDR1 MRHNA and CDR2 SNTAGT are derived from the germline V gene. Compared with germline, V lacks 7 bases and J lacks 2 bases; bases without a gene match: 6.

This clonotype was obtained from a human donor who donated a stem cell graft to a child with acute myeloid leukemia. This chain is built from TRBV6-4 and TRBJ2-2; the central 11 bases match TRBD2. The source material was PBMCs from the stem cell graft donor, sampled from the stem cell graft. CDR3 reads: CASKPLAGGNTGELFF. The DNA reads as follows: TGTGCCAGCAAGCCTCTAGCGGGAGGAAACACCGGGGAGCTGTTTTTT.